This TCR beta chain was captured in a study of beta chain features in type 1 diabetes. The CDR3 runs 15 residues. The J segment lost 2 bases and the V segment lost 5 bases, leaving 6 bases of the junction unmatched. The germline V gene encodes CDR1 SGHAT and CDR2 FQNNGV. In the case of this clone: Its antigen remains unidentified.

Study observations and caveats: A PCR bias possibly favoring shorter templates would apply equally to patients and controls.

Isolated RNA was reverse transcribed in full, so expressed TCRB transcripts were sequenced. Assay: immunoSEQ multiplex PCR; the TCRdb copy retains only in-frame clones and omits some. Of roughly 400,000 clones in the sample, about 16% were seen once. V usage is TRBV11-2 and J usage is TRBJ2-5; 9 nucleotides agree with TRBD1. The specimen sequenced was naive CD4+ T cells from blood. This TCR was sampled from a woman aged 18-35 years in good health. CDR3 loop: CASSTPTGGQETQYF. CDR3 DNA: TGTGCCAGCAGCACACCGACAGGGGGTCAAGAGACCCAGTACTTC.